This TCR beta chain was captured in a study of cytomegalovirus exposure and HLA in healthy donors. PCR used 60 Vbeta primers and 13 Jbeta primers. Libraries were prepared by immunoSEQ multiplex PCR; TCRdb keeps only in-frame clonotypes and omits some of them. This table has 200,000 to 250,000 clones, 60% to 80% appearing once. About this clone itself: One junction end disagrees with the germline gene, perhaps due to a read error.

The CDR3 is 16 residues long. CDR1 and CDR2 from the germline V gene are LGHNA and YNFKEQ. Sequencing was done on a sample of PBMCs. The chain recombines TRBV4-2 with TRBJ2-4, with D possibly being TRBD2 (5 bases). The sequence came from a young man in good health and CMV-seronegative. CDR3 nucleotide sequence: TGTGCCAGCAGCCCCTCGGCGGCCCTAGCCAAAAACATTCAGTGCTTC. This translates into CASSPSAALAKNIQCF.